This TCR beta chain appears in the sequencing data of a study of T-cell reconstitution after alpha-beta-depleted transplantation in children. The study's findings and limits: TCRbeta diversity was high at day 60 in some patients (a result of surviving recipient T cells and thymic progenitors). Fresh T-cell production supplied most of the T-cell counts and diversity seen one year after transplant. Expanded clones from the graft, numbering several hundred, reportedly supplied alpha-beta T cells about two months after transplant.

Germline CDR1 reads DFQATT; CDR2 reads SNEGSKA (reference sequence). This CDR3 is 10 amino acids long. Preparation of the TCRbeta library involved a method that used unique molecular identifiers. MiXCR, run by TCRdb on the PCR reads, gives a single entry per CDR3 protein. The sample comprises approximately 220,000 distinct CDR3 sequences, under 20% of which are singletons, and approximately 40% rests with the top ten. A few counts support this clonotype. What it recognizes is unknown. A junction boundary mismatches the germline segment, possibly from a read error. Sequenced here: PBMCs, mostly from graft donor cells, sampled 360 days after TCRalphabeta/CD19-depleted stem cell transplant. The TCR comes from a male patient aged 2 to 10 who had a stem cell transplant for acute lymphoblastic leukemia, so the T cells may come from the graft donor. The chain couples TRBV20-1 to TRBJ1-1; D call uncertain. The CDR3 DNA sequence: TGCAGTGCTAGCTCTCAGTCGGCAAAATTT. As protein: CSASSQSAKF.